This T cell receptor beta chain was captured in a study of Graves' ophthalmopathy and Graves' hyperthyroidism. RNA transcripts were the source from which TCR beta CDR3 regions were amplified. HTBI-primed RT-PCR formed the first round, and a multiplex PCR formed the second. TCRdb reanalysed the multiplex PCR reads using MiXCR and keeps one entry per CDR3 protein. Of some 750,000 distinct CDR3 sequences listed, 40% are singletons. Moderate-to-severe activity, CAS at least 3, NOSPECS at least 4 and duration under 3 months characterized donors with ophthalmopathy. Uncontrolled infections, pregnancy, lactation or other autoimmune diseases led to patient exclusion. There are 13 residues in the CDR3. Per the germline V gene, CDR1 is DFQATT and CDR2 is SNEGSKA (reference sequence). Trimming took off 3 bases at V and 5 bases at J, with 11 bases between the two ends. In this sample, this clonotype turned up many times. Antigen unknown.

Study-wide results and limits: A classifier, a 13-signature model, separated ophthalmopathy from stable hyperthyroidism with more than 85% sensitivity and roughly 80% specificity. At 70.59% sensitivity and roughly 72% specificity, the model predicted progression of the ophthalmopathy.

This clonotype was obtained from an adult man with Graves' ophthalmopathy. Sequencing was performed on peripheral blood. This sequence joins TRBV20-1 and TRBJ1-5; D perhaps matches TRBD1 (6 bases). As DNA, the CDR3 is TGCAGTGCTAGGTCAGGGGAGTATCAGCCCCAGCATTTT. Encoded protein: CSARSGEYQPQHF.